The rows below give T cell receptor beta chains drawn from one sample of a study of T-cell reconstitution after alpha-beta-depleted transplantation in children. TCRdb recomputed calls from the PCR reads with MiXCR, one row per CDR3 protein. Of fewer than 550,000 distinct CDR3 sequences listed, approximately 11% were seen once; the top ten hold 4.5% to 7%. The sample was PBMCs from the stem cell graft donor, taken from the stem cell graft. The origin of the receptors is a human donor who donated a stem cell graft to a child with acute myeloid leukemia. The CDR3 runs from the conserved cysteine through the conserved F or W. Fields, in order: V gene, D gene, clone size, J gene, CDR3 DNA, CDR3 protein. A D gene is named only where the DNA matches it firmly. Clone size is shown for a subset of rows, as once, few, many or a class of expanded clone.

TRBV29-1,NA,NA,TRBJ1-3,TGCAGCGCGGAGGGGGGCCCGAGCTCTGGAAACACCATATATTTT,CSAEGGPSSGNTIYF
TRBV6-2/TRBV6-3,TRBD2,many,TRBJ2-5,TGTGCCAGCAGTTCGCCGGGAGGGTTGGAGACCCAGTACTTC,CASSSPGGLETQYF
TRBV5-1,NA,many,TRBJ2-4,TGCGCCAGCAGCTTGGGTCCCGGAATACAAAACATTCAGTACTTC,CASSLGPGIQNIQYF
TRBV6-4,TRBD2,few,TRBJ2-3,TGTGCCACCAAAAACGGGGGGGCAGATACGCAGTATTTT,CATKNGGADTQYF
TRBV7-2,NA,NA,TRBJ1-2,TGTGGCAGCAGCCAAGAGGCGACAGGAGGTTTCTATGGCTACACCTTC,CGSSQEATGGFYGYTF
TRBV25-1,TRBD1,few,TRBJ2-2,TGTGCCAGCAGTGATAAGGACAGGATGAACACCGGGGAGCTGTTTTTT,CASSDKDRMNTGELFF
TRBV29-1,TRBD2,few,TRBJ2-6,TGCAGCGTTGTTTTGTCGGGGAGCGGGGCCAACGGCCTGACTTTC,CSVVLSGSGANGLTF
TRBV20-1,NA,few,TRBJ2-1,TGCAGTGCTCCAGAGACTTCTACCCAGCAGTTCTTC,CSAPETSTQQFF
TRBV6-5,TRBD2,few,TRBJ2-5,TGTGCCAGCAGTTACGGCCCATGGTCGGGAGGGGCAGAGACCCAGTACTTC,CASSYGPWSGGAETQYF
TRBV11-2,NA,many,TRBJ1-4,TGTGCCAGCAGCTTAGGGCTTCTCGAGCGTGAAAAACTGTTTTTT,CASSLGLLEREKLFF
TRBV27,TRBD2,NA,TRBJ2-3,TGTGCCAGCCACCTCCTAGCGGGGAGGGCAGATACGCAGTATTTT,CASHLLAGRADTQYF
TRBV9,TRBD1,NA,TRBJ1-6,TGTGCCAGCAGCGGGACAGGGGATTCACCCCTCCACTTT,CASSGTGDSPLHF
TRBV12-3/TRBV12-4,NA,few,TRBJ2-3,TGTGCCAGCAGTTGGGACGGGAGTGGCACAGATACGCAGTATTTT,CASSWDGSGTDTQYF
TRBV3-1,TRBD2,few,TRBJ2-1,TGTGCCAGCAGCCAAGGCCTAGCGGGACCCTACAATGAGCAGTTCTTC,CASSQGLAGPYNEQFF
TRBV20-1,NA,NA,TRBJ2-7,TGCAGTGCTAGCTCCGGGACAGGGCTGTGGCTAGCGGGAGACTACGAGCAGTACTTC,CSASSGTGLWLAGDYEQYF
TRBV12-3/TRBV12-4,TRBD1,once,TRBJ1-5,TGTGCCAGCAGAAGAGGGACAGGGGGCGGTCAGCCCCAGCATTTT,CASRRGTGGGQPQHF
TRBV20-1,NA,many,TRBJ2-1,TGCAGTGCTAGAGTGCTACTGTTGGGGAATGAGCAGTTCTTC,CSARVLLLGNEQFF
TRBV6-1,NA,few,TRBJ2-1,TGTGCCAGCAGGGCACAGGTACTTTCCAACAATGAGCAGTTCTTC,CASRAQVLSNNEQFF
TRBV20-1,NA,few,TRBJ2-7,TGCAGTTACTTGCTGGGGGTAGGATACGAGCAGTACTTC,CSYLLGVGYEQYF
TRBV7-2,NA,few,TRBJ1-1,TGTGCCAGCAGCTCCTGGGGCACTAACACTGAAGCTTTCTTT,CASSSWGTNTEAFF
TRBV11-2,TRBD2,NA,TRBJ2-3,TGTGCCAGCAACTTAGTCTGGTCTAGCGGGAGCGCAGATACGCAGTATTTT,CASNLVWSSGSADTQYF
TRBV6-1,NA,NA,TRBJ1-5,TGTGCCAGCAGAGACGACGGAAACAATCAGCCCCAGCATTTT,CASRDDGNNQPQHF
TRBV6-5,NA,NA,TRBJ2-7,TGTGCCTCCCAAGCCTACCCCCAGGGACACTCCTACTACGAGCAGTACTTC,CASQAYPQGHSYYEQYF
TRBV27,TRBD1,NA,TRBJ2-1,TGTGCCAGCAGTCCCACCATCTTCCCCGGACAGGGCAATGAGCAGTTCTTC,CASSPTIFPGQGNEQFF
TRBV12-3/TRBV12-4,NA,NA,TRBJ1-5,TGTGCCAGCAGTCCAGCGTGGAAGGGTACGCCCCAGCATTTT,CASSPAWKGTPQHF
TRBV6-5,NA,NA,TRBJ1-4,TGTGCCAGCAGTTACATTTCGGGGTTGCGGGGGAATGAAAAACTGTTTTTT,CASSYISGLRGNEKLFF
TRBV29-1,NA,many,TRBJ2-5,TGCAGCGTTGACCTTCTAGGGGAGACCCAGTACTTC,CSVDLLGETQYF
TRBV7-2,NA,NA,TRBJ2-3,TGTGCCAGCAGCTTCAGACAGACAGATACGCAGTATTTT,CASSFRQTDTQYF
TRBV20-1,TRBD1,NA,TRBJ2-1,TGCAGTGCTAGAAGGGCGGACAGGGATTACAATGAGCAGTTCTTC,CSARRADRDYNEQFF
TRBV7-9,NA,many,TRBJ2-1,TGTGCCAGCATCGAGGGATACGACAATGAGCAGTTCTTC,CASIEGYDNEQFF
TRBV7-2,NA,many,TRBJ2-1,TGTGCCAGCAGCCCACGTATAACAAATGAGCAGTTCTTC,CASSPRITNEQFF
TRBV28,NA,NA,TRBJ1-2,TGTGCCAGCAGTTTGGGGGGGCCCCCCGCCGGCTACACCTTC,CASSLGGPPAGYTF
TRBV28,NA,NA,TRBJ2-3,TGTGCCAGCAGTTCCCTCCAAGATACGCAGTATTTT,CASSSLQDTQYF
TRBV7-2,NA,NA,TRBJ2-5,TGTGCCAGCAGCTTAGGCTCCGGGGCGCGTTTAGAGACCCAGTACTTC,CASSLGSGARLETQYF
TRBV10-3,TRBD2,NA,TRBJ2-1,TGTGCCACCGGACTAGTCTACAATGAGCAGTTCTTC,CATGLVYNEQFF
TRBV12-3/TRBV12-4,TRBD1,NA,TRBJ2-6,TGTGCCAGCAGGTCAGGGGGCGCGACTGGGGCCAACGTCCTGACTTTC,CASRSGGATGANVLTF
TRBV11-2,NA,NA,TRBJ2-1,TGTGCCAGCAGCTACCCGTGGTCCGGGGTTAGGGTCGATGAGCAGTTCTTC,CASSYPWSGVRVDEQFF
TRBV5-6,TRBD2,NA,TRBJ2-2,TGTGCCAGCAGAAGACTAGCGGGGCGCACCGGGGAGCTGTTTTTT,CASRRLAGRTGELFF
TRBV4-2,NA,many,TRBJ1-2,TGTGCCAGCAGCCAAGATTTAGGGCAGGGTGGGTCTGGCTACACCTTC,CASSQDLGQGGSGYTF
TRBV5-6,NA,NA,TRBJ2-4,TGTGCCAGCAGCTTGGGTAGAAACAGTCAGTACTTC,CASSLGRNSQYF
TRBV20-1,NA,NA,TRBJ1-2,NA,CSVRRQNYGCTF
TRBV7-2,NA,NA,TRBJ2-3,TGTGCCAGCAGCTCCGACGGGACTTGGGGTACAGATACGCAGTATTTT,CASSSDGTWGTDTQYF
TRBV19,TRBD2,NA,TRBJ2-7,TGTGCCAGTACCAGGACTAGCGGGTCTTACGAGCAGTACTTC,CASTRTSGSYEQYF
TRBV9,TRBD2,NA,TRBJ2-5,TGTGCCAGCAGCGTAGGGTCTTCCGTGACTAGCGGGCTGGAGACCCAGTACTTC,CASSVGSSVTSGLETQYF
TRBV7-9,NA,NA,TRBJ2-2,TGTGCCAGCACCACAACCTCGGGACACCTGAACACCGGGGAGCTGTTTTTT,CASTTTSGHLNTGELFF
TRBV20-1,NA,few,TRBJ2-7,TGCAGTGCTAGTGGGCAGGGTAGCTCCTACGAGCAGTACTTC,CSASGQGSSYEQYF
TRBV6-5,TRBD2,NA,TRBJ2-3,TGTGCCAGCAGTTACGGCGGGGGTCTTAGCACAGATACGCAGTATTTT,CASSYGGGLSTDTQYF
TRBV29-1,TRBD2,NA,TRBJ2-1,TGCAGCGTTGTCAGCCCCGGACTAGCGGGGGTTTGGGATGAGCAGTTCTTC,CSVVSPGLAGVWDEQFF
TRBV29-1,NA,few,TRBJ2-5,TGCAGCGTTGGCCGATCGGGGACCCAGTACTTC,CSVGRSGTQYF